This T cell receptor beta chain was sequenced for a study of Ad26.COV2.S vaccination and SARS-CoV-2 variants. Study-wide background: Donor joined the COV1001 Ad26.COV2.S trial arm. Doses of Ad26.COV2.S were injected into muscle once or twice, 56 days apart.

The treatment denotes: over 15 received Ad26.COV2.S at low or high dose, single or two shots; 5 received placebo; per-sample allocation not given. Sampling was performed 63 days after the first vaccine or placebo injection. This vaccine is an Ad26 vector that expresses the Wuhan-strain SARS-CoV-2 spike. Study-wide results and caveats: A substantial breadth of spike-specific CD8+ and CD4+ T cell responses after vaccination has been reported.

Measured with immunoSEQ multiplex PCR; TCRdb has only the in-frame clones, and not every one. The data show some 480,000 clones, around 85% seen once. Remarks on this clone: Its antigen remains unknown.

CDR3 length: 16 residues. The V gene is TRBV12-2, the J gene TRBJ1-6. TRBV12-2 is marked as a pseudogene. The sample consisted of peripheral blood, taken in a trial of Ad26.COV2.S vaccine versus placebo. This sequence originates from a person between 18 and 60 years old who received the Ad26.COV2.S COVID-19 vaccine or a placebo. CDR3 sequence: CASRLEGRGRDSPLHF. The CDR3 bases are TGTGCAAGTCGCTTAGAGGGGAGGGGGCGTGATTCACCCCTCCACTTT.